This T cell receptor (beta chain) was profiled in a study of CD8 T cells in Susac syndrome. It was with random hexamers that about 0.45 to 1 ug RNA was reverse transcribed. Amplification of the TCR beta CDR3 was carried out by immunoSEQ multiplex PCR, which spanned a total of 54 Vbeta and 13 Jbeta segments. One entry per CDR3 protein results from TCRdb running MiXCR on the immunoSEQ multiplex PCR reads. This repertoire shows approximately 53,000 distinct CDR3 sequences, 93% found once; its top ten account for roughly 0.5%. Bulk CD8+ and CD4+ cells came from magnetic negative isolation; CD8+ TEMRA by FACS. Input material: CD8+ T cells from PBMCs. The source is a human donor with multiple sclerosis.

In DNA, the CDR3 is TGTGCCAGCAGTTTATGGGGGAGGTCTGAAGCTTTCTTT. This translates into CASSLWGRSEAFF. The V call is TRBV12-3 or TRBV12-4, the J call TRBJ1-1, with a possible D match to TRBD1 (5 bases). There are 13 residues in the CDR3. V was trimmed by 2 bases and J by 6 bases, leaving 10 bases between them.